These T cell receptor beta chains were read from a single sample in a study of T cell changes during pregnancy in multiple sclerosis. The repertoire was sequenced with immunoSEQ multiplex PCR; TCRdb's copy has only in-frame clones and lacks some. The top ten hold less than 0.15% of the sample, which has 75,000 to 95,000 clones, 90% to 95% seen once. The source material was CD4+ T cells from peripheral blood mononuclear cells, sampled after pregnancy. The receptors were sampled from a female donor with multiple sclerosis, enrolled in a pregnancy study. CDR3s include the opening cysteine and the closing phenylalanine or tryptophan. Fields, in order: D gene, clone size, V gene, J gene, CDR3 DNA, CDR3 protein. D genes are given only for firm matches. Not all rows give a size; the values are once, few, many and, for expanded clones, a class.

>TRBD1|NA|TRBV10-3|TRBJ2-5
TGTGCCATCAGTCCAGGGACAGCACTTCAAGAGACCCAGTACTTC
CAISPGTALQETQYF
>NA|NA|TRBV5-8|TRBJ2-2
TGTGCCGGCCCATACAGGGCTTTAAACACCGGGGAGCTGTTTTTT
CAGPYRALNTGELFF
>TRBD2|NA|TRBV11-2|TRBJ2-1
TGTGCCAGCAGCTTAGGGCTAGCGGGAGGGTCCTACAATGAGCAGTTCTTC
CASSLGLAGGSYNEQFF
>TRBD2|NA|TRBV14|TRBJ2-7
TGTGCCAGCAGCCAAGTAAGGGGACTAGCGTTCGAGCAGTACTTC
CASSQVRGLAFEQYF
>TRBD2|NA|TRBV5-6|TRBJ2-2
TGTGCCAGCAGCTTTCTAGCGGGGTTCGGGGAGCTGTTTTTT
CASSFLAGFGELFF
>NA|NA|TRBV14|TRBJ2-7
TGTGCCAGCAGCCAAGCCAGATACGAGCAGTACTTC
CASSQARYEQYF
>NA|NA|TRBV28|TRBJ2-5
TGTGCCAGCCACCACCTCCGGAGGGTCGCAGAGACCCAGTACTTC
CASHHLRRVAETQYF
>NA|once|TRBV7-7|TRBJ2-5
TGTGCTAGCAGTTCAACAGGGTACGCGCAAGAGACCCAGTACTTC
CASSSTGYAQETQYF
>TRBD2|NA|TRBV9|TRBJ2-1
TGTGCCAGCAGCCGGACTAGCGGGAAGGTTGAGCAGTTCTTC
CASSRTSGKVEQFF
>TRBD1|once|TRBV19|TRBJ2-6
TGTGCCTCCCGGGACAGGGTCTCTGGGGCCAACGTCCTGACTTTC
CASRDRVSGANVLTF
>TRBD2|NA|TRBV28|TRBJ2-1
TGTGCCAGCAGTTTCGTAGCGGGGCCCTACAATGAGCAGTTCTTC
CASSFVAGPYNEQFF
>NA|NA|TRBV7-2|TRBJ1-5
TGTGCCAGCAGCCTGAGCTCTCGGACAGTCTATAGCAATCAGCCCCAGCATTTT
CASSLSSRTVYSNQPQHF
>NA|NA|TRBV10-3|TRBJ2-1
TGTGCCATCAGTGATCGGTCTAGCGAGTACAACAATGAGCAGTTCTTC
CAISDRSSEYNNEQFF
>TRBD2|NA|TRBV7-2|TRBJ2-3
TGTGCCAGCAGTAGCGGGAGAAGAGCAGATACGCAGTATTTT
CASSSGRRADTQYF
>NA|NA|TRBV7-2|TRBJ2-5
TGTGCCAGCACCCTGACAAGGCCCGGGATGGAGACCCAGTACTTC
CASTLTRPGMETQYF
>NA|NA|TRBV14|TRBJ1-4
TGTGCCAGCAGCCGATCCAGTGGAAAACTGTTTTTT
CASSRSSGKLFF
>TRBD1|NA|TRBV18|TRBJ2-7
TGTGCCAGCTCACCAAAGACAGGGGTCGAGCAGTACTTC
CASSPKTGVEQYF
>NA|NA|TRBV6-5|TRBJ1-1
TGTGCCAGCAGCCGCCAGGGCCACACTGAAGCTTTCTTT
CASSRQGHTEAFF
>TRBD2|NA|TRBV4-3|TRBJ2-1
TGCGCCAGCAGCCAAGATTACTCCGCGTCCCTAGCGGGAAAGGCAGGGTACAATGAGCAGTTCTTC
CASSQDYSASLAGKAGYNEQFF
>TRBD2|once|TRBV11-2|TRBJ2-5
TGTGCCAGCAGCTTGGCTCGTACGGGGGGACTAGGGATTGGGGCCCAGTACTTC
CASSLARTGGLGIGAQYF
>NA|NA|TRBV5-4|TRBJ2-7
TGTGCCAGCAGCTCCATGACAGAAACCTTATTCTACGAGCAGTACTTC
CASSSMTETLFYEQYF
>NA|NA|TRBV11-2|TRBJ2-7
TGTGCCACGTCAGGGTCCGGTTTCTACGAGCAGTACTTC
CATSGSGFYEQYF
>NA|once|TRBV6-5|TRBJ1-1
TGTGCCAGCAGTTACTCAGGGATCGGGGTTTACACTGAAGCTTTCTTT
CASSYSGIGVYTEAFF
>NA|NA|TRBV28|TRBJ2-2
TGTGCCAGCTTAAGGGGGGGGAAAACCGGGGAGCTGTTTTTT
CASLRGGKTGELFF
>TRBD1|few|TRBV10-3|TRBJ1-2
TGTGCCATCAGTGAAGGGACAGACTATGGCTACACCTTC
CAISEGTDYGYTF
>TRBD1|NA|TRBV7-6|TRBJ2-5
TGTGCCAGCAGGGGATTGGGACAGGGTGGAAAGACCCAGTACTTC
CASRGLGQGGKTQYF
>NA|NA|TRBV6-1|TRBJ1-5
TGTGCCAGCAGTCCAGCGCATCAGCCCCAGCATTTT
CASSPAHQPQHF
>TRBD1|NA|TRBV27|TRBJ2-3
TGTGCCAGCAGTGCCCAACAGGGGGCAACAGATACGCAGTATTTT
CASSAQQGATDTQYF
>TRBD1|NA|TRBV28|TRBJ2-3
TGTGCCAGCAGTTTATATCAGGGGGCGGGTACAGATACGCAGTATTTT
CASSLYQGAGTDTQYF
>NA|once|TRBV4-1|TRBJ2-7
TGCGCCAGCAGCCAAGGTCTTTTGGCAGGGCTAGGGTACGAGCAGTACTTC
CASSQGLLAGLGYEQYF
>TRBD2|NA|TRBV7-9|TRBJ2-1
TGTGCCAGCAGCTTCCAAGCGACTAGCGGGAGGCACAATGAGCAGTTCTTC
CASSFQATSGRHNEQFF
>NA|NA|TRBV5-1|TRBJ2-3
TGCGCCAGCAGCCCGGACGGGGTAAGGACAGATACGCAGTATTTT
CASSPDGVRTDTQYF
>TRBD1|once|TRBV4-2|TRBJ1-2
TGTGCCAGCAGCCCCACTGGGACAGACTATGGCTACACCTTC
CASSPTGTDYGYTF
>TRBD1|NA|TRBV2|TRBJ1-4
TGTGCCAGCAGTACCGGGACAGGGGGAGAAAAACTGTTTTTT
CASSTGTGGEKLFF
>NA|once|TRBV7-8|TRBJ2-2
TGTGCCAGCAGCTTAGGGGCCGCCTTACTGGCCGGGGAGCTGTTTTTT
CASSLGAALLAGELFF
>TRBD1|NA|TRBV4-2|TRBJ1-1
TGTGCCAGCAACCTTGGACAGGGCGAACGGAACACTGAAGCTTTCTTT
CASNLGQGERNTEAFF
>TRBD1|NA|TRBV5-1|TRBJ1-4
TGCGCCAGCAGCTCGGGACAGGGGGATGAAAAACTGTTTTTT
CASSSGQGDEKLFF
>NA|once|TRBV7-2|TRBJ2-7
TGTGCCAGCAGCATAACAGGCGACCGAACATACTACGAGCAGTACTTC
CASSITGDRTYYEQYF
>NA|few|TRBV5-1|TRBJ1-1
TGCGCCAGCAGGGGGGCAGGGCAAACTGAAGCTTTCTTT
CASRGAGQTEAFF
>NA|NA|TRBV13|TRBJ2-7
TGTGCCAGCAGCCTAAACAGGGCCTCCGAGCAGTACTTC
CASSLNRASEQYF
>NA|NA|TRBV7-2|TRBJ1-2
TGTGCCAGCAGCTTTGGGGGGTCTACTAACTATGGCTACACCTTC
CASSFGGSTNYGYTF
>NA|NA|TRBV19|TRBJ1-3
TGTGCCAGTAGGGGAAGGGCGACAGCCTCTGGAAACACCATATATTTT
CASRGRATASGNTIYF
>NA|few|TRBV6-5|TRBJ1-5
TGTGCCAGCAGTAGGGACATCTTCCAGCCCCAGCATTTT
CASSRDIFQPQHF
>NA|NA|TRBV19|TRBJ2-1
TGTGCCAGTAGTAGCCAGGCCAACCTCCACCTTCGGGAGCAGTTCTTC
CASSSQANLHLREQFF
>NA|NA|TRBV21-1|TRBJ2-6
TGTGCCAGCAGAAAACACAGGGGGCGTGTATGTGGGGCCAACGTCCTGACTTTC
CASRKHRGRVCGANVLTF
>TRBD2|NA|TRBV28|TRBJ2-1
TGTGCCAGCAGTAGGGGACTAGCGAGCTCCTACAATGAGCAGTTCTTC
CASSRGLASSYNEQFF
>TRBD1|NA|TRBV23-1|TRBJ2-7
TGCGCCAGCAGTCAATCTGACCCTTTTGGGGACAGGGCTCTTTGTCGGGGCGAGCAGTACTTC
CASSQSDPFGDRALCRGEQYF
>NA|NA|TRBV21-1|TRBJ2-1
TGTGCCAGCAGCAAAGCCGGGACAGATATGTGTGGCGATGAGCAGTTCTTC
CASSKAGTDMCGDEQFF
>NA|NA|TRBV5-1|TRBJ1-2
TGCGCCAGCAGCTTGGATCCAGGGCGTGACTATGGCTACACCTTC
CASSLDPGRDYGYTF
>TRBD1|NA|TRBV5-1|TRBJ2-2
TGCGCCAGCAGCAGGACAGGACCGAACACCGGGGAGCTGTTTTTT
CASSRTGPNTGELFF
>NA|NA|TRBV7-2|TRBJ2-3
TGTGCCAGCAGCTTAGCGCCGGGCGGGAGCACAGATACGCAGTATTTT
CASSLAPGGSTDTQYF
>NA|NA|TRBV9|TRBJ2-7
TGTGCCAGCAGCGTAGGGCCCCCGGGCTACGAGCAGTACTTC
CASSVGPPGYEQYF
>NA|NA|TRBV7-3|TRBJ2-1
TGTGCCAGCAGCTTAACGTGGGAGCGGGAGCAGTTCTTC
CASSLTWEREQFF
>NA|NA|TRBV19|TRBJ2-5
TGTGCCAGTAGTATCTGGGGGCGAGAGACCCAGTACTTC
CASSIWGRETQYF
>TRBD1|NA|TRBV5-5|TRBJ2-7
TGTGCCAGCAGCTTGGCCGAAACAGGGGTCTACGAGCAGTACTTC
CASSLAETGVYEQYF
>NA|once|TRBV19|TRBJ1-1
TGTGCCACTTACCGGGGATACAAAGAAGCTTTCTTT
CATYRGYKEAFF